This TCR beta chain was recovered during a study of blood T cell repertoires in COVID-19. The wider study: From the United States, Italy and Spain came samples of acute and convalescent COVID-19. Sample material is recorded as cDNA or gDNA derived from T cells, B-cell-depleted T cells, or PBMCs.

Profiling relied on immunoSEQ multiplex PCR, and the TCRdb table lists in-frame clones only, not all of them. The table has 95,000 to 100,000 clones, approximately 84% seen once. Germline-derived CDR1 and CDR2 are GTSNPN and SVGIG (reference sequence). The CDR3 has 13 residues. Of note for this clone: One junction end disagrees with the germline gene, perhaps due to a read error.

The chain links TRBV30 to TRBJ2-7, with 7 nucleotides matching TRBD2. The sequencing sample was made of peripheral blood. The receptor was derived from a man in his 70s with acute or convalescent COVID-19. In nucleotides, the CDR3 is TGTGCCTGGAGTGTAGCAGGGAGGGGTCATCAGTGCTTC. Its translation is CAWSVAGRGHQCF.